The clone carrying this T cell receptor beta chain was observed a handful of times. Antigen: not known. It was RNA transcripts that yielded the amplified TCR beta CDR3 regions. TCR CDR3 regions were first amplified by RT-PCR with HTBI primers. TCRdb redid the calling of the multiplex PCR reads with MiXCR, one entry per CDR3 protein. The sample has hundreds of thousands of distinct CDR3 sequences; roughly 14% are singletons. These data belong to a study of T cells in Graves' hyperthyroidism and ophthalmopathy. Newly diagnosed patients aged 18 to 65 had hyperthyroidism of under 2 months' duration. Orbital computed tomography and thyroid ultrasound, together with serum TRAb and thyroxine and clinical symptoms, were used for diagnoses. The V end lost 0 bases, the J end lost 5 bases, and 10 bases lay between the germline ends. There are 15 residues in the CDR3. Germline values: CDR1 SNHLY, CDR2 FYNNEI. Study findings and constraints: The majority of expanded thyroid clonotypes above 0.001 also appeared in blood.

The chain recombines TRBV2 with TRBJ2-2; D is perhaps TRBD2 (5 bases). Sequencing was performed on blood. This TCR was sampled from a woman under 30 with Graves' hyperthyroidism. As DNA, the CDR3 is TGTGCCAGCAGTGAAGCGCTTCTAGCTACCGGGGAGCTGTTTTTT. Its translation is CASSEALLATGELFF. Together with reference TRBV2 and TRBJ2-2, the CDR3 gives the full variable domain: EPEVTQTPSHQVTQMGQEVILRCVPISNHLYFYWYRQILGQKVEFLVSFYNNEISEKSEIFDDQFSVERPDGSNFTLKIRSTKLEDSAMYFCASSEALLATGELFFGEGSRLTVL.